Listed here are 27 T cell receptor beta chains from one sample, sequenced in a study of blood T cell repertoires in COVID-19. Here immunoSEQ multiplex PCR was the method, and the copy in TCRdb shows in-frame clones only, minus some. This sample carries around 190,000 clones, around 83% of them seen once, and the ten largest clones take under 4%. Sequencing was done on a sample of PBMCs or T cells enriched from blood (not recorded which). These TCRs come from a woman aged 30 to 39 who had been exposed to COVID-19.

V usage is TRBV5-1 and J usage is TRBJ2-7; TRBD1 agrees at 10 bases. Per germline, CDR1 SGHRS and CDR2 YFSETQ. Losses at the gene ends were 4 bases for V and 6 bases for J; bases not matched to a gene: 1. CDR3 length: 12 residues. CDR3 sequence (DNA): TGCGCCAGCAGCCGGGACAGGGGCGAGCAGTACTTC. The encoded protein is CASSRDRGEQYF. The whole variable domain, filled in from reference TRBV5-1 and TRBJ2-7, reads KAGVTQTPRYLIKTRGQQVTLSCSPISGHRSVSWYQQTPGQGLQFLFEYFSETQRNKGNFPGRFSGRQFSNSRSEMNVSTLELGDSALYLCASSRDRGEQYFGPGTRLTVT.

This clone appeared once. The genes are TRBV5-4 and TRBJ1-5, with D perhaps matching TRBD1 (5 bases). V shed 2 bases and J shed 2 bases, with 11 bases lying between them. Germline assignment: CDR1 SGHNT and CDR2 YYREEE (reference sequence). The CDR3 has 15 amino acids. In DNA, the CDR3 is TGTGCCAGCAGCTTTGGGGGGACTGGCAATCAGCCCCAGCATTTT. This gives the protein CASSFGGTGNQPQHF.

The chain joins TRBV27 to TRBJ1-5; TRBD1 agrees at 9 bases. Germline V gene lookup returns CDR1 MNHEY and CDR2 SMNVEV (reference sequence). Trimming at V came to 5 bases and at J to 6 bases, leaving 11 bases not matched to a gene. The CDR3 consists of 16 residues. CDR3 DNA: TGTGCCAGCAGTCGAACCGGGACAGGGAACAGTCAGCCCCAGCATTTT. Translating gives CASSRTGTGNSQPQHF.

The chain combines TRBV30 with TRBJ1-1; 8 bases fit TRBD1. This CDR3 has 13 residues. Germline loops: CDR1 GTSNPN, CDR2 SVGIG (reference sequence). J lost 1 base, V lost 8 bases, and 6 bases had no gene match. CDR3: CATRTGRNTEAFF. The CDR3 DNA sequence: TGTGCCACCAGGACAGGGCGGAACACTGAAGCTTTCTTT.

The CDR3 nucleotides read TGCGCCAGCAGCCTCGAACGGGGGGGCAGAAATGAGCAGTTCTTC. Protein sequence: CASSLERGGRNEQFF. The rearrangement uses TRBV5-1 and TRBJ2-1, with TRBD2 matching 8 bases. The CDR3 runs 15 residues. V lost 4 bases, J lost 7 bases, and 10 bases stayed unmatched. Germline lookup yields CDR1 SGHRS and CDR2 YFSETQ.

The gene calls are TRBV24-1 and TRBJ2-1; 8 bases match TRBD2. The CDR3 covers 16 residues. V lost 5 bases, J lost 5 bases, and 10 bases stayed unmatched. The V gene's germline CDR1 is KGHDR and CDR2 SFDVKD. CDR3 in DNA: TGTGCCACCAGTGCAGGAACGGGGGGGGTGAACAATGAGCAGTTCTTC. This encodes CATSAGTGGVNNEQFF.

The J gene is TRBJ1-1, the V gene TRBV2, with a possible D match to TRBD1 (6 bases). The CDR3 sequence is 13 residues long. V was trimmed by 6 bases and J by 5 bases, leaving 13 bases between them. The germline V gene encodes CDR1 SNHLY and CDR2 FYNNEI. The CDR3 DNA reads TGTGCCAGCAGGGGTCAGGGGATTACTGAAGCTTTCTTT. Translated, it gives CASRGQGITEAFF.

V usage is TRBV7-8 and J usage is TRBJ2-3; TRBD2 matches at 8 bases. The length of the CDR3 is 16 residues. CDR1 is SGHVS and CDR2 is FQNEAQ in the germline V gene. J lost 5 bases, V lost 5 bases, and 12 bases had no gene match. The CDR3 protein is CASSRAPGLEKDTQYF. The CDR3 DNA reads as TGTGCCAGCAGCCGGGCACCGGGACTAGAAAAAGATACGCAGTATTTT.

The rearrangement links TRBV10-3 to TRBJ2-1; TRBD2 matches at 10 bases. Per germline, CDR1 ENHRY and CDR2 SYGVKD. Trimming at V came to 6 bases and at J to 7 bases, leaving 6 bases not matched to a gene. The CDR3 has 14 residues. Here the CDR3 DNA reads TGTGCCATCAGAACTAGCGGGGCGGGTAATGAGCAGTTCTTC. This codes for CAIRTSGAGNEQFF.

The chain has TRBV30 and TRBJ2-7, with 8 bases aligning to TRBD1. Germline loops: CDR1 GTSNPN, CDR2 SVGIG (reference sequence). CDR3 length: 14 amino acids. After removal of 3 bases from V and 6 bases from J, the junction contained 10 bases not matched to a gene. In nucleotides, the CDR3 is TGTGCCTGGAGCTCGGGGACAGGTTTCTTCGAGCAGTACTTC. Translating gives CAWSSGTGFFEQYF.

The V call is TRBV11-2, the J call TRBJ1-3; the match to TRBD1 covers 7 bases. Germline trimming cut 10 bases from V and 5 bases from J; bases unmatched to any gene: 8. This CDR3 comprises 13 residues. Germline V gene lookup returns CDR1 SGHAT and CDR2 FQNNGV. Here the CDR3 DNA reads TGTGCCATTCCGGACAGGAGCCGAAACACCATATATTTT. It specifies CAIPDRSRNTIYF.

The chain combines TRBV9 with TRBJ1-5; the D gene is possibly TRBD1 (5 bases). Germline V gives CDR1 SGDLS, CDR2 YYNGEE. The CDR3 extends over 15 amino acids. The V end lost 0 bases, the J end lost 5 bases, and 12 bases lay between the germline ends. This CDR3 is CASSVGVTADQPQHF. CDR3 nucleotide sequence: TGTGCCAGCAGCGTAGGGGTGACAGCAGATCAGCCCCAGCATTTT.

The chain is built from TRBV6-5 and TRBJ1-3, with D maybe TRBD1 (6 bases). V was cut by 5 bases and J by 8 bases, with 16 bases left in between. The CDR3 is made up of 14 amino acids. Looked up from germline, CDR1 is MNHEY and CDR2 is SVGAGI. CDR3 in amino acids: CASSTPRGADTIYF. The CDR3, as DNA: TGTGCCAGCAGTACTCCTCGGGGGGCGGACACCATATATTTT.

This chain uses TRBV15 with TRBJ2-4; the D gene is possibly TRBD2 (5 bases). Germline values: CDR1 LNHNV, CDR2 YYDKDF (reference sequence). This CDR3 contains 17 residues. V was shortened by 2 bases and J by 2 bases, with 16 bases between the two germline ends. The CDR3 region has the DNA TGTGCCACCAGCAGATACGGCGTTCCGGGGTCCAAAAACATTCAGTACTTC. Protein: CATSRYGVPGSKNIQYF.

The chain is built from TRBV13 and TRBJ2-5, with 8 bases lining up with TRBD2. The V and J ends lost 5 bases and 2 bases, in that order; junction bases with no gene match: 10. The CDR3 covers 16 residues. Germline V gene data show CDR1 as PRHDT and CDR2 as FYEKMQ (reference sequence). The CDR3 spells CASSPLPGTSQETQYF. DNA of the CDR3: TGTGCCAGCAGCCCACTTCCCGGGACTAGTCAAGAGACCCAGTACTTC. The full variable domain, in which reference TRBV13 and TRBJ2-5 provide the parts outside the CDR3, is AAGVIQSPRHLIKEKRETATLKCYPIPRHDTVYWYQQGPGQDPQFLISFYEKMQSDKGSIPDRFSAQQFSDYHSELNMSSLELGDSALYFCASSPLPGTSQETQYFGPGTRLLVL.

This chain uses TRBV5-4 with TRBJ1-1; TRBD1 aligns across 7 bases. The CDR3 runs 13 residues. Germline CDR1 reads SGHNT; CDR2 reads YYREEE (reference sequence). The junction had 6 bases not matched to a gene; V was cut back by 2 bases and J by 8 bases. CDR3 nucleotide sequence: TGTGCCAGCAGCTTCAACAGGGGTTTAGAAGCTTTCTTT. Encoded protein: CASSFNRGLEAFF.

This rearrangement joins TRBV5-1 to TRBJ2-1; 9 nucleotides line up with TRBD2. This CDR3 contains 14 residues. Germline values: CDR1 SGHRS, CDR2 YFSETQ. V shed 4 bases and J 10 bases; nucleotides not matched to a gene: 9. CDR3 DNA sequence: TGCGCCAGCAGCAAAGGGACTAGCCTTTTAGAGCAGTTCTTC. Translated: CASSKGTSLLEQFF.

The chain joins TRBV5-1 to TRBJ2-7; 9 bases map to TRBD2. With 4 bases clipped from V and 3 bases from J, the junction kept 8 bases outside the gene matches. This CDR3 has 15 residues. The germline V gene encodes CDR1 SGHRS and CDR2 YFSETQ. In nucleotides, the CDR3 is TGCGCCAGCAGCCTCCTGGGTAGCGGGGGCTACGAGCAGTACTTC. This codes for CASSLLGSGGYEQYF.

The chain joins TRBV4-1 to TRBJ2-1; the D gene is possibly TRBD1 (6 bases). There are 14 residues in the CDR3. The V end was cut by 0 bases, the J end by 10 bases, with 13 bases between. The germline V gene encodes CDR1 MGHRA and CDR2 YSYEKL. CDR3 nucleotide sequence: TGCGCCAGCAGCCAAGATTTGTATGACAGGGAGCAGTTCTTC. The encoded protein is CASSQDLYDREQFF.

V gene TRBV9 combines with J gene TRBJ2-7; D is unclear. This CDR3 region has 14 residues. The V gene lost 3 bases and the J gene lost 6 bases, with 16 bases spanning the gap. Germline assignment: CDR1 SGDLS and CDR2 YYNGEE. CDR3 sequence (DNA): TGTGCCAGCAGCGACGACACTTCCCCCCGCGAGCAGTACTTC. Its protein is CASSDDTSPREQYF.

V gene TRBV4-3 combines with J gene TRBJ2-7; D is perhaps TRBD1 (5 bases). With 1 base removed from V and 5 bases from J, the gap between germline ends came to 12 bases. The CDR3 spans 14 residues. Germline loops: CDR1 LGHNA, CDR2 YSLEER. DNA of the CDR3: TGCGCCAGCAGCCAAGGGGTAGGGGTCCACGAGCAGTACTTC. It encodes CASSQGVGVHEQYF.

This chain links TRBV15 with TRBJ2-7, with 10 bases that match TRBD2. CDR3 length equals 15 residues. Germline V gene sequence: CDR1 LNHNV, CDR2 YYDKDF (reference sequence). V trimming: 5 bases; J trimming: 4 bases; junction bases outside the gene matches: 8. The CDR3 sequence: CATSLTSGVSYEQYF. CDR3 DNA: TGTGCCACCAGCCTTACTAGCGGGGTTTCTTACGAGCAGTACTTC.

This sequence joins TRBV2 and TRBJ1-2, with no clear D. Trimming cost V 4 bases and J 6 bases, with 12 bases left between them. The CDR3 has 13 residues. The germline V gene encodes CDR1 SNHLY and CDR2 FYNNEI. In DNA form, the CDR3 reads TGTGCCAGCAGTGGCTTTGATTCAGATGGCTACACCTTC. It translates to CASSGFDSDGYTF.

The chain's CDR3 is CASSLGQGAWNYGYTF. The CDR3, as DNA: TGCGCCAGCAGCTTGGGACAGGGGGCCTGGAACTATGGCTACACCTTC. The rearrangement links TRBV5-1 to TRBJ1-2, with 10 positions matching TRBD1. Looked up from germline, CDR1 is SGHRS and CDR2 is YFSETQ. V lost 0 bases and J lost 2; bases outside the gene matches: 4. This CDR3 spans 16 amino acids.

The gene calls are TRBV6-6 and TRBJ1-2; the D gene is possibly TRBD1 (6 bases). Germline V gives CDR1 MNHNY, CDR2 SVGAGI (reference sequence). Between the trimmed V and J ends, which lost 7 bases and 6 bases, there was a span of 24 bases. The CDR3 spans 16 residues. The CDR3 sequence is CASTPQVAGALDGYTF. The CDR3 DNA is TGTGCCAGCACCCCCCAAGTGGCAGGGGCATTGGATGGCTACACCTTC.

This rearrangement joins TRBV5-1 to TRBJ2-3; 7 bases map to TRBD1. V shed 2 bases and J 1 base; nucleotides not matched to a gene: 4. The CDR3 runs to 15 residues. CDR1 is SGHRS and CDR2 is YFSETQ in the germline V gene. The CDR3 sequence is CASSLRGTGTDTQYF. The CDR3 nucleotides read TGCGCCAGCAGCTTAAGAGGGACAGGCACAGATACGCAGTATTTT.

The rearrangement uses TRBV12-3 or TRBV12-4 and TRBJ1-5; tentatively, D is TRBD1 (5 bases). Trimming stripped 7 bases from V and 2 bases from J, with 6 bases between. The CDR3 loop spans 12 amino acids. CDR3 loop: CASKGGNQPQHF. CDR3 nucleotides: TGTGCCAGCAAAGGGGGCAATCAGCCCCAGCATTTT.